What follows are 8 T cell receptor beta chains derived from one specimen sequenced in a study of blood T cell repertoires in COVID-19. This table comes from immunoSEQ multiplex PCR, and its TCRdb copy is limited to in-frame clones, with some not included. The sample has under 250,000 clones; around 81% are singletons. Input material: PBMCs or T cells enriched from blood (not recorded which). The source is a man between 25 and 39 years old with acute COVID-19.

The chain couples TRBV7-9 to TRBJ2-1; D is perhaps TRBD2 (6 bases). The ends were cut back, 5 bases at V and 6 bases at J, with 8 bases in the middle. There are 12 residues in the CDR3. Germline V lookup: CDR1 SEHNR, CDR2 FQNEAQ (reference sequence). The CDR3 DNA sequence: TGTGCCAGCAGCCGGGACTTCAATGAGCAGTTCTTC. This sequence encodes CASSRDFNEQFF.

The chain couples TRBV7-9 to TRBJ1-2; D unclear. The CDR3 contains 14 residues. Looked up from germline, CDR1 is SEHNR and CDR2 is FQNEAQ (reference sequence). Trimming took 1 base from V and 6 from J, leaving 12 bases between them. CDR3 in amino acids: CASSLEQTTDGYTF. CDR3 bases: TGTGCCAGCAGCTTAGAACAGACCACAGATGGCTACACCTTC.

V is TRBV9 and J is TRBJ2-5, with 10 bases fitting TRBD2. After removal of 0 bases from V and 4 bases from J, the junction contained 12 bases not matched to a gene. CDR3 length: 18 amino acids. Germline lookup yields CDR1 SGDLS and CDR2 YYNGEE. This chain's CDR3 is CASSVDDMSGGARETQYF. DNA for the CDR3: TGTGCCAGCAGCGTAGATGATATGAGCGGGGGGGCCAGAGAGACCCAGTACTTC.

The chain couples TRBV19 to TRBJ1-4, with a possible D match to TRBD1 (6 bases). V gave up 5 bases and J gave up 7 bases, with 14 bases separating them. The germline CDR1 and CDR2 sequences are LNHDA and SQIVND (reference sequence). The CDR3 spans 14 residues. The CDR3 nucleotides are TGTGCCAGTAGTGGACAGATGCAGGGTGAAAAACTGTTTTTT. This codes for CASSGQMQGEKLFF.

V and J are TRBV29-1 and TRBJ1-2; weak D call: TRBD1 (5 bases). There are 12 residues in the CDR3. Germline values: CDR1 SQVTM, CDR2 ANQGSEA. The V gene lost 3 bases and the J gene lost 4 bases, with 9 bases spanning the gap. The CDR3 nucleotides read TGCAGCGTTGAGGGGCAGGGCTATGGCTACACCTTC. As protein: CSVEGQGYGYTF.

The V gene is TRBV6-1, the J gene TRBJ2-3; 9 bases line up with TRBD1. The CDR3 extends over 17 amino acids. Germline V CDR1 and CDR2: MNHNS, SASEGT. With V trimmed by 4 bases and J by 2 bases, 10 bases remained unmatched. In nucleotides, the CDR3 is TGTGCCAGCAGTGCGAGGGGAACAGGGGGCCCCACAGATACGCAGTATTTT. Translating it yields CASSARGTGGPTDTQYF.

The chain uses TRBV7-3 and TRBJ1-1, with 8 bases fitting TRBD1. Germline V CDR1 and CDR2: SGHTA, FQGTGA. Trimming took 0 bases from V and 1 from J; bases not matched to a gene: 4. The CDR3 is 16 amino acids. In DNA, the CDR3 is TGTGCCAGCAGCTTAACGTTGGGACAGGAGAACACTGAAGCTTTCTTT. This encodes CASSLTLGQENTEAFF.

The sample holds one count of this clone. J is TRBJ2-7 and V is TRBV20-1; D perhaps matches TRBD2 (5 bases). The V end lost 5 bases, the J end lost 2 bases, and 7 bases lay between the germline ends. Per germline, CDR1 DFQATT and CDR2 SNEGSKA (reference sequence). The CDR3 length is 11 residues. For the CDR3, the DNA is TGCAGTGCTGAGGGCACCTACGAGCAGTACTTC. Residues: CSAEGTYEQYF.